Below are 5 T cell receptor beta chains sequenced from a single sample in a study of shared clonotypes between healthy human individuals. Method: immunoSEQ multiplex PCR; TCRdb's copy keeps in-frame clones and lacks some. The table includes more than 450,000 clones, 79% detected once. Source material: PBMCs. The receptor set was obtained from a woman between 35 and 50 years old in good health. Some clones in this sample may be carry-over from other donors' samples.

A word on this clone: The identical CDR3 is also encoded by other nucleotide sequences in the sample. The chain uses TRBV28 and TRBJ1-4; D perhaps matches TRBD1 (5 bases). The V gene lost 2 bases and the J gene lost 7 bases, with 11 bases spanning the gap. Germline-derived CDR1 and CDR2 are MDHEN and SYDVKM. This CDR3 comprises 14 residues. CDR3 nucleotide sequence: TGTGCCAGCAGTTTAGGAGGGGAGGGTGAAAAACTGTTTTTT. Protein sequence: CASSLGGEGEKLFF.

Note on this clone: It is likely a read error: a sequence one base away is far more abundant. The sample holds other DNA sequences that translate to the same CDR3. The chain couples TRBV7-9 to TRBJ2-6; no firm D call. V was trimmed by 5 bases and J by 0 bases, leaving 11 bases between them. Germline CDR1 and CDR2: SEHNR and FQNEAQ (reference sequence). The CDR3 extends over 16 amino acids. For the CDR3, the DNA is TGTGCCAGCAGCCCTCCGGTCTACTCTGGGGCCAACGTCCTGACTTTC. Translated, it gives CASSPPVYSGANVLTF. The full variable domain, in which reference TRBV7-9 and TRBJ2-6 provide the parts outside the CDR3, is DTGVSQNPRHKITKRGQNVTFRCDPISEHNRLYWYRQTLGQGPEFLTYFQNEAQLEKSRLLSDRFSAERPKGSFSTLEIQRTEQGDSAMYLCASSPPVYSGANVLTFGAGSRLTVL.

The chain is built from TRBV7-7 and TRBJ2-5, with TRBD1 identical over 8 bases. Germline loops: CDR1 SSHAT, CDR2 FNYEAQ (reference sequence). The V gene end was trimmed by 5 bases and the J gene end by 3 bases; junction bases not matched to a gene: 2. The CDR3 is 13 amino acids. CDR3 in DNA: TGTGCCAGCAGCCAGGGACAGGAAGAGACCCAGTACTTC. Its translation: CASSQGQEETQYF.

This clone has a single count. The genes are TRBV7-2 and TRBJ1-2; the match to TRBD1 covers 8 bases. CDR1 and CDR2 (germline): SGHTA, FQGNSA. V trimming: 5 bases; J trimming: 4 bases; junction bases outside the gene matches: 6. The CDR3 spans 14 residues. The CDR3 spells CASSVTTGGYGYTF. Here the CDR3 DNA reads TGTGCCAGCAGCGTTACTACAGGGGGCTATGGCTACACCTTC.

The chain links TRBV28 to TRBJ1-3; D may be TRBD1 (6 bases). V gave up 1 base and J gave up 8 bases, with 12 bases separating them. Germline CDR1 is MDHEN and CDR2 is SYDVKM. The CDR3 extends over 14 amino acids. CDR3 sequence (DNA): TGTGCCAGCAGTTTATCCGGGGGCTTGGACACCATATATTTT. Protein product: CASSLSGGLDTIYF.